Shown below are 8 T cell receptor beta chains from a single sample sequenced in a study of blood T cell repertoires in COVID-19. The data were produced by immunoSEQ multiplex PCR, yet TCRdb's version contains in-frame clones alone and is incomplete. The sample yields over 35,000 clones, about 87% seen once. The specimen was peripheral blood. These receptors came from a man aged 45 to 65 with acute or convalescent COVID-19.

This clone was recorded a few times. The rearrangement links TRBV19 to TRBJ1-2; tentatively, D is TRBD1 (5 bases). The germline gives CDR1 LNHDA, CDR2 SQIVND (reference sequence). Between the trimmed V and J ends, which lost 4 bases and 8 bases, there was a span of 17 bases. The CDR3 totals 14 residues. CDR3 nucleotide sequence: TGTGCCAGTAGTAGGGGGGGACCCCGGGACGGCTACACCTTC. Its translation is CASSRGGPRDGYTF.

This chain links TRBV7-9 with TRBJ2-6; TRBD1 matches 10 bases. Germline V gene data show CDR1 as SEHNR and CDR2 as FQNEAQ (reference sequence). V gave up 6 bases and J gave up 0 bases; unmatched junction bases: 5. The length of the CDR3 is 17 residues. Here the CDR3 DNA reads TGTGCCAGCAGGGGACAGGGGTTACGCTCTGGGGCCAACGTCCTGACTTTC. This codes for CASRGQGLRSGANVLTF.

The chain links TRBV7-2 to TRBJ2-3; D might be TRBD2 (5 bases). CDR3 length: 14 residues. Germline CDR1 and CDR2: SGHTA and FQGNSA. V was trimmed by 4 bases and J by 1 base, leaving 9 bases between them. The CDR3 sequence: CASSSLGGTDTQYF. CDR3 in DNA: TGTGCCAGCAGCTCGCTCGGGGGCACAGATACGCAGTATTTT.

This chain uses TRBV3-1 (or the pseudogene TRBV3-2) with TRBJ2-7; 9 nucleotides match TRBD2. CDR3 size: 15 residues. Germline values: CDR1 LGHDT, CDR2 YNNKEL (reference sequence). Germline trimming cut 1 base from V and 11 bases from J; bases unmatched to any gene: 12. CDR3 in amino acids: CASSQVGTAGGVKYF. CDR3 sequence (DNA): TGTGCCAGCAGCCAAGTGGGTACAGCGGGGGGAGTGAAGTACTTC.

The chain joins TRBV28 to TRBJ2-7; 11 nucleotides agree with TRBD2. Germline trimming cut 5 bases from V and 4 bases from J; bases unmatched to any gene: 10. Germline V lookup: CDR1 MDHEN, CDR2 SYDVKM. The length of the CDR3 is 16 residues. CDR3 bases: TGTGCCAGCAGTGTAACTAGCGGGAGTATTTCGTACGAGCAGTACTTC. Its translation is CASSVTSGSISYEQYF.

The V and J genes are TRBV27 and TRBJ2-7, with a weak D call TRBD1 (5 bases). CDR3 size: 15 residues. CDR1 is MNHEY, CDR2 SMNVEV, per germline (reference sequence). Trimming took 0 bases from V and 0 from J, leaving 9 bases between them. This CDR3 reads CASSLSWTHSYEQYF. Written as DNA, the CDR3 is TGTGCCAGCAGTTTATCTTGGACACACTCCTACGAGCAGTACTTC.

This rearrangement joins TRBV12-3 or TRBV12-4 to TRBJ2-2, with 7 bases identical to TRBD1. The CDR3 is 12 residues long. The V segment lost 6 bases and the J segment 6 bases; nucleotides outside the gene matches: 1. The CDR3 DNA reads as TGTGCCAGCAGGACAGGGTCCGGGGAGCTGTTTTTT. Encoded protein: CASRTGSGELFF.

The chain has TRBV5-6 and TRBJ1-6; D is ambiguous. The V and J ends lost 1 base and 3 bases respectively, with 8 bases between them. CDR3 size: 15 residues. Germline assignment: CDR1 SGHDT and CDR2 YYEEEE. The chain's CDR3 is CASSLKHDYNSPLHF. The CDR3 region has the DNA TGTGCCAGCAGCTTGAAGCATGACTATAATTCACCCCTCCACTTT.